This T cell receptor beta chain derives from a study of blood T cell repertoires in COVID-19. Study context: Researchers got acute and convalescent COVID-19 samples from the United States, Italy and Spain. In each case, the material was cDNA or gDNA derived from T cells, B-cell-depleted T cells, or PBMCs.

The V gene's germline CDR1 is SGHNT and CDR2 YYREEE (reference sequence). The CDR3 totals 14 residues. The V gene lost 3 bases and the J gene lost 2 bases, with 9 bases spanning the gap. Original methodology: Using reference gene primer amplification, nucleated cell counts were estimated. Generated by immunoSEQ multiplex PCR, the TCRdb table keeps only in-frame clones and is missing some. From that table come the V and J calls and clone size; the DNA was used to work out D and trimming. The sample lists around 400,000 clones, around 87% occurring once. Seattle participants joined during active infection and were tracked over time.

The sequence was collected from a woman in her fifties or sixties with COVID-19, enrolled during active disease. The sequenced material came from peripheral blood. The V gene is TRBV5-4, the J gene TRBJ1-5; no clear D. The CDR3 loop reads CASSSEGGNQPQHF. CDR3 in DNA: TGTGCCAGCAGCTCGGAGGGAGGCAATCAGCCCCAGCATTTT.